This T cell receptor (beta chain) was recorded in a study of blood T cell repertoires in COVID-19. About the research overall: PBMCs, B-cell-depleted T cells, or T cells were the source of the cDNA or gDNA that made up the material.

In the original analysis: It was from reference gene primer amplification that nucleated cell counts were estimated. The method was immunoSEQ multiplex PCR; TCRdb's version includes in-frame clones alone and lacks a portion of them. V and J calls and clone size are as listed in that table; D and trimming were resolved from the DNA. The sample shows 150,000 to 200,000 clones, about 90% of them seen only once. V lost 0 bases and J 8 bases, leaving 20 bases between the germline ends. This CDR3 region has 16 residues. CDR1 and CDR2 from the germline V gene are GTSNPN and SVGIG (reference sequence). V gene TRBV30 combines with J gene TRBJ2-1; the D gene is possibly TRBD2 (5 bases). Sequenced input: PBMCs or T cells enriched from blood (not recorded which). The origin of this receptor is a woman between 18 and 29 years old who had recovered from COVID-19. CDR3 in amino acids: CAWSVPTSGFLDEQFF. DNA of the CDR3: TGTGCCTGGAGTGTACCAACCAGCGGTTTTTTGGATGAGCAGTTCTTC.